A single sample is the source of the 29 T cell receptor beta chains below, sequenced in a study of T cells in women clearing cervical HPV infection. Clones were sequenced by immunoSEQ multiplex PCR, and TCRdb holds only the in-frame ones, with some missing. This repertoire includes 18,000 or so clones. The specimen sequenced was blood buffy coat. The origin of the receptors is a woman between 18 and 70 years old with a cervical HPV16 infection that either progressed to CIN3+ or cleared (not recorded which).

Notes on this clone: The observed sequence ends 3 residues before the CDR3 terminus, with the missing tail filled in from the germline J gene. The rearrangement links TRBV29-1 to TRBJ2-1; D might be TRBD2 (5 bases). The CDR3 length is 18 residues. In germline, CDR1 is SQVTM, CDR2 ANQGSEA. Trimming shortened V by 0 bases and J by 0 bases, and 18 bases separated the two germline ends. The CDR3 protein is CSVEEPGVGRGSYNEQFF. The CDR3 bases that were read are TGCAGCGTTGAAGAACCCGGAGTAGGACGGGGCTCCTACAATGAG.

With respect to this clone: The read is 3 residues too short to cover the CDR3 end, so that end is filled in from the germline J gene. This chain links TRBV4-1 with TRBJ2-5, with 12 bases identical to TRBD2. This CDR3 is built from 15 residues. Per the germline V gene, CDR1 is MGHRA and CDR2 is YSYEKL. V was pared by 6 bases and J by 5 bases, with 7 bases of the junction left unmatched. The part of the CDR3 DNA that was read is TGCGCCAGCAGACAGCTAGCGGGGGGGCCTGAGACC. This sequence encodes CASRQLAGGPET. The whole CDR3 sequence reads CASRQLAGGPETQYF.

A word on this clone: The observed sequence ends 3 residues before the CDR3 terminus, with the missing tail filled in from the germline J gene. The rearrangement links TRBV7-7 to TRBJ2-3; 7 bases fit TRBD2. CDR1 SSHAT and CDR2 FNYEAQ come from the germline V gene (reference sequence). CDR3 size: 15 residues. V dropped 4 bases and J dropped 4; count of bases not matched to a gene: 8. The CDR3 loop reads CASSSRDYLSDTQYF. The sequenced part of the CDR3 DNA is TGTGCCAGCAGCTCACGGGACTATCTCTCAGATACG.

The covered CDR3 bases are TGTGCCAGCAGCCATCAGGACAGCCTTGAA. Translation: CASSHQDSLE. The entire CDR3 protein reads CASSHQDSLEAFF. The V and J genes are TRBV14 and TRBJ1-1, with D tentatively TRBD1 (6 bases). Read coverage stops 3 residues before the CDR3 terminus; the germline J gene supplies the remainder. The CDR3 is 13 amino acids. Trimming took off 3 bases at V and 7 bases at J, with 12 bases between the two ends. The germline CDR1 and CDR2 sequences are SGHDN and FVKESK.

The sequenced part of the CDR3 DNA is TGCGCCAGCAGCTTGGGGACAGGGAGATACACC. Its protein product is CASSLGTGRYT. Given in full, the CDR3 is CASSLGTGRYTIYF. This chain connects TRBV5-1 to TRBJ1-3; 8 positions match TRBD1. The read terminates 3 residues before the CDR3 end, so the remaining end is supplied by the germline J gene. Germline loops: CDR1 SGHRS, CDR2 YFSETQ. The V segment lost 0 bases and the J segment 8 bases; nucleotides outside the gene matches: 4. The CDR3 has 14 residues. Full variable domain (outside the CDR3, taken from reference TRBV5-1 and TRBJ1-3): KAGVTQTPRYLIKTRGQQVTLSCSPISGHRSVSWYQQTPGQGLQFLFEYFSETQRNKGNFPGRFSGRQFSNSRSEMNVSTLELGDSALYLCASSLGTGRYTIYFGEGSWLTVV.

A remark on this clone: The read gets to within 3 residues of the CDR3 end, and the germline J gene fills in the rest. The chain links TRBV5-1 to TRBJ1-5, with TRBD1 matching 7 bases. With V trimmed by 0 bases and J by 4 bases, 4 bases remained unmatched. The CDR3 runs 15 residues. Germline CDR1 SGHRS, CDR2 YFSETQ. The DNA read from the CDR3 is TGCGCCAGCAGCTTGGGTGGGACAGAAAATCAGCCC. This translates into CASSLGGTENQP. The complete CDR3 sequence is CASSLGGTENQPQHF.

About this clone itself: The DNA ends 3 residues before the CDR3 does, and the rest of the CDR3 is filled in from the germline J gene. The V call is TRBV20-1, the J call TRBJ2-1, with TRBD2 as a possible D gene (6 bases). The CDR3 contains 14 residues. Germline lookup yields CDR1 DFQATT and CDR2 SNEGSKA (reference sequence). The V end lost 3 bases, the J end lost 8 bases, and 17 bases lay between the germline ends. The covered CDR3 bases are TGCAGTGCTAGGGCTCCGACTAGTTTCGATGAG. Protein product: CSARAPTSFDE. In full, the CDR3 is CSARAPTSFDEQFF.

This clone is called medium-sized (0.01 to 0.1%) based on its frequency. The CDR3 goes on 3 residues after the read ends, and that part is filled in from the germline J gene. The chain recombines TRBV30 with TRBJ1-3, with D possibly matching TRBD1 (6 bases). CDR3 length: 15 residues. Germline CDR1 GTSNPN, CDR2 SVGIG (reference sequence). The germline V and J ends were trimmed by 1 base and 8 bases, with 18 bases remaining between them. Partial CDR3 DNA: TGTGCCTGGAGTGGGCAGGGGTTACGGGTTGACACC. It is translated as CAWSGQGLRVDT. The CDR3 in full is CAWSGQGLRVDTIYF.

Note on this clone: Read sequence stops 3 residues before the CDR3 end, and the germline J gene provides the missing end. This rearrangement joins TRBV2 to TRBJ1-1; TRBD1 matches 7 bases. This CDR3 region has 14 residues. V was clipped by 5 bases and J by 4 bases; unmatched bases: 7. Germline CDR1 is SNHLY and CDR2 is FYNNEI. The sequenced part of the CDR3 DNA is TGTGCCAGCAGTCAAAGGGGGCGCGGCACTGAA. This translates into CASSQRGRGTE. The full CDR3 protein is CASSQRGRGTEAFF.

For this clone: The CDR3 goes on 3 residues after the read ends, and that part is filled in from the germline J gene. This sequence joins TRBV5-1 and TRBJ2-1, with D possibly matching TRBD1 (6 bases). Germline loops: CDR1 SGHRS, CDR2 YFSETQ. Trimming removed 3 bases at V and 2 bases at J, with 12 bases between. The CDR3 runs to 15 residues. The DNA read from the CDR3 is TGCGCCAGCAGCTCAGGGGTCCAAACCTACAATGAG. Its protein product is CASSSGVQTYNE. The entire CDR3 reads CASSSGVQTYNEQFF. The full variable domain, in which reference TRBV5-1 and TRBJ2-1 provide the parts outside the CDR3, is KAGVTQTPRYLIKTRGQQVTLSCSPISGHRSVSWYQQTPGQGLQFLFEYFSETQRNKGNFPGRFSGRQFSNSRSEMNVSTLELGDSALYLCASSSGVQTYNEQFFGPGTRLTVL.

Incomplete CDR3 DNA: TGTGCCAGCAGCTTTATCCCAGGGGACTATGGC. Encoded protein: CASSFIPGDYG. The full CDR3 protein is CASSFIPGDYGYTF. The chain couples TRBV7-9 to TRBJ1-2; weak D call: TRBD1 (6 bases). The read comes to an end 3 residues before the CDR3 does, leaving the germline J gene to fill in the end. CDR3 size: 14 residues. Trimming took 3 bases from V and 3 from J, leaving 11 bases between them. The germline CDR1 and CDR2 sequences are SEHNR and FQNEAQ (reference sequence). Together with reference TRBV7-9 and TRBJ1-2, the CDR3 gives the full variable domain: DTGVSQNPRHKITKRGQNVTFRCDPISEHNRLYWYRQTLGQGPEFLTYFQNEAQLEKSRLLSDRFSAERPKGSFSTLEIQRTEQGDSAMYLCASSFIPGDYGYTFGSGTRLTVV.

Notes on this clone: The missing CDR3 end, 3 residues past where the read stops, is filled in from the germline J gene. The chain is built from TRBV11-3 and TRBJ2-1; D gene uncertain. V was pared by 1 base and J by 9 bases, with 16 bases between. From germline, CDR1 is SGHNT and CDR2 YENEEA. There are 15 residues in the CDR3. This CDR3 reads CASSLVAQRDREQFF. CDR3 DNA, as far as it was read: TGTGCCAGCAGCTTAGTCGCCCAGCGTGACCGTGAG.

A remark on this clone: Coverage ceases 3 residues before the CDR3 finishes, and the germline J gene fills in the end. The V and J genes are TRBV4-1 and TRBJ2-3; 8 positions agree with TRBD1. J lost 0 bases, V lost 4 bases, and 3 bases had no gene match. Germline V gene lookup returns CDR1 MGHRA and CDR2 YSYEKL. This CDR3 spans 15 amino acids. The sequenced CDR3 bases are TGCGCCAGCAGCCGGACAGGGACAAGCACAGATACG. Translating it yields CASSRTGTSTDT. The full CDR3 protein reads CASSRTGTSTDTQYF.

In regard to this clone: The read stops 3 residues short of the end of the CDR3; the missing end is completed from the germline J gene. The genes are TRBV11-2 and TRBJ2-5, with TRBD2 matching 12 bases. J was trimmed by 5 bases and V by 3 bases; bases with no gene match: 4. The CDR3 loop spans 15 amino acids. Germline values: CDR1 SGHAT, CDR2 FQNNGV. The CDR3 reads CASSFTSGGLETQYF. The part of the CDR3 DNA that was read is TGTGCCAGCAGCTTTACTAGCGGGGGGCTGGAGACC. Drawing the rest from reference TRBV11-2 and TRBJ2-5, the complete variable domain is EAGVAQSPRYKIIEKRQSVAFWCNPISGHATLYWYQQILGQGPKLLIQFQNNGVVDDSQLPKDRFSAERLKGVDSTLKIQPAKLEDSAVYLCASSFTSGGLETQYFGPGTRLLVL.

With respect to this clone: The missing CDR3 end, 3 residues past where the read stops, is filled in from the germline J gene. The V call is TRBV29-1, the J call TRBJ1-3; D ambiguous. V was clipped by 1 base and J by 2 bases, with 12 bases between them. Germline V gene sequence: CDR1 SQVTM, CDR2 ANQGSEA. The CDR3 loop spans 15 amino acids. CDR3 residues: CSVEGSGGAGNTIYF. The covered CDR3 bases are TGCAGCGTTGAAGGGAGCGGAGGAGCTGGAAACACC.

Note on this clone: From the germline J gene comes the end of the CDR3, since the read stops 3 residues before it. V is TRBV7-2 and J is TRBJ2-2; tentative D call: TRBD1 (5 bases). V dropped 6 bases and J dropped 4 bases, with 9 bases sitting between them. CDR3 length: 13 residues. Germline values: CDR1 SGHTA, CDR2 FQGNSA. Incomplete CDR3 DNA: TGTGCCAGCAGACAGGACCGCACCGGGGAG. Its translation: CASRQDRTGE. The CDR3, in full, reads CASRQDRTGELFF.

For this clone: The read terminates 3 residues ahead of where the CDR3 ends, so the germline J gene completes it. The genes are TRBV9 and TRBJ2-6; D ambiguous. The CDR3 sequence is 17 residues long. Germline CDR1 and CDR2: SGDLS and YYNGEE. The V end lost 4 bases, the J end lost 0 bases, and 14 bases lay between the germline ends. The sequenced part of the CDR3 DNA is TGTGCCAGCAGCCTAGATCTTTTTGTCTCTGGGGCCAACGTC. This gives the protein CASSLDLFVSGANV. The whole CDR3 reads CASSLDLFVSGANVLTF.

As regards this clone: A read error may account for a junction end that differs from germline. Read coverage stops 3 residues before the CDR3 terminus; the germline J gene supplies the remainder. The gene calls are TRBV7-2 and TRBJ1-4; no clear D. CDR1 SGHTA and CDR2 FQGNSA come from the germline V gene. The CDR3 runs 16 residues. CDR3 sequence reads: CASSLAMGRLNEKLFF. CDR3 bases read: TGTGCCAGCAGCCTAGCGATGGGTAGACTGAATGAAAAA. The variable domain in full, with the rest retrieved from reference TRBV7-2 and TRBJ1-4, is GAGVSQSPSNKVTEKGKDVELRCDPISGHTALYWYRQSLGQGLEFLIYFQGNSAPDKSGLPSDRFSAERTGGSVSTLTIQRTQQEDSAVYLCASSLAMGRLNEKLFFGSGTQLSVL.

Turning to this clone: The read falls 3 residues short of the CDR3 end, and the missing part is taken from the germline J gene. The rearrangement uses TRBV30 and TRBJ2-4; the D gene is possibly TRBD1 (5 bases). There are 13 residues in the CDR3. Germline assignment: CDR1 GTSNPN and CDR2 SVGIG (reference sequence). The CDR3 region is CAWGALSSYGQYF. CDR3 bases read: TGTGCCTGGGGGGCCTTATCCTCCTATGGT.

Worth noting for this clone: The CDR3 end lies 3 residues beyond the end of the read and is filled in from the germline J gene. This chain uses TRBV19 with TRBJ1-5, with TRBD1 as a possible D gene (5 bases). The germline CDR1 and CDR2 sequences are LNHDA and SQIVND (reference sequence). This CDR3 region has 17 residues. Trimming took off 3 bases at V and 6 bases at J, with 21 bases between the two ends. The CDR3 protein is CASSIFQGWSRAQPQHF. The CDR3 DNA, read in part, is TGTGCCAGTAGTATTTTCCAGGGTTGGTCTCGGGCTCAGCCC.

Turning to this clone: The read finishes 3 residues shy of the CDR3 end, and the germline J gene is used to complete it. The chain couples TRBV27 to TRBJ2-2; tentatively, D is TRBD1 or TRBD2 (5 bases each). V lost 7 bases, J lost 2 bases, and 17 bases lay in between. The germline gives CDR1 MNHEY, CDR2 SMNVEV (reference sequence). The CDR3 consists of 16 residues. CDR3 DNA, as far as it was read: TGTGCCAGCACCATCGTGAGGGGTGGAAACACCGGGGAG. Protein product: CASTIVRGGNTGE. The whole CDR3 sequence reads CASTIVRGGNTGELFF.

The part of the CDR3 DNA that was read is TGTGCCAGCAGGACTAGCGGGAGGGCCCCCGGGGAG. Its translation: CASRTSGRAPGE. In full, the CDR3 reads CASRTSGRAPGELFF. The genes are TRBV12-3 or TRBV12-4 and TRBJ2-2; 14 bases align to TRBD2. The CDR3 end falls 3 residues outside the read, so it is completed with the germline J gene. The trim removed 6 bases at V and 6 bases at J, leaving 3 bases unmatched. There are 15 residues in the CDR3.

Incomplete CDR3 DNA: TGTGCCAGCAGCCAAGACCCAGGGAGGCGGACAGATACG. The encoded protein is CASSQDPGRRTDT. The whole CDR3 reads CASSQDPGRRTDTQYF. This chain links TRBV4-2 with TRBJ2-3, with D possibly being TRBD2 (6 bases). The read ends 3 residues shy of where the CDR3 ends; the end is completed using the germline J gene. CDR1 is LGHNA, CDR2 YNFKEQ, per germline. This CDR3 region has 16 residues. The V end lost 0 bases, the J end lost 3 bases, and 13 bases lay between the germline ends.

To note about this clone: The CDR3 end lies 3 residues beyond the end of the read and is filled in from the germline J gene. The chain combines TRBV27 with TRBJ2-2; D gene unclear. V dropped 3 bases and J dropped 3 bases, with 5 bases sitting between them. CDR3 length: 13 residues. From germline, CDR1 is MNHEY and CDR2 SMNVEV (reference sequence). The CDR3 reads CASSFRDTGELFF. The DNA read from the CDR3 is TGTGCCAGCAGTTTCCGTGACACCGGGGAG.

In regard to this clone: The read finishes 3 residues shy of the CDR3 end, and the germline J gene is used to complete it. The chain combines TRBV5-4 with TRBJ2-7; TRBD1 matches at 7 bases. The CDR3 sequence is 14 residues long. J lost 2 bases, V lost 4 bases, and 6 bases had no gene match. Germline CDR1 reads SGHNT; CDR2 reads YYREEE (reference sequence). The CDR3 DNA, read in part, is TGTGCCAGCAGCCCCGGGGACAGCCCCTACGAG. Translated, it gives CASSPGDSPYE. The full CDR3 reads CASSPGDSPYEQYF.

The part of the CDR3 DNA that was read is TGTGCCAGCAGCGGCGGCGGTTACGAAGAGACC. Translating gives CASSGGGYEET. The entire CDR3 sequence reads CASSGGGYEETQYF. J is TRBJ2-5 and V is TRBV9; D unclear. The CDR3 end is not reached by the read, which stops 3 residues before it; the germline J gene fills it in. The CDR3 sequence is 14 residues long. The ends were cut back, 3 bases at V and 3 bases at J, with 12 bases in the middle. The germline gives CDR1 SGDLS, CDR2 YYNGEE.

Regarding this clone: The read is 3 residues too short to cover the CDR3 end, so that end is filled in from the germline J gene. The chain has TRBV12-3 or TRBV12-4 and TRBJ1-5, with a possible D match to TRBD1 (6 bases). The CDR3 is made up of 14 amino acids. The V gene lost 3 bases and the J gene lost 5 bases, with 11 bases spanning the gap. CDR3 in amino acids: CASSFRGADQPQHF. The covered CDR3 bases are TGTGCCAGCAGTTTTCGGGGGGCAGATCAGCCC.

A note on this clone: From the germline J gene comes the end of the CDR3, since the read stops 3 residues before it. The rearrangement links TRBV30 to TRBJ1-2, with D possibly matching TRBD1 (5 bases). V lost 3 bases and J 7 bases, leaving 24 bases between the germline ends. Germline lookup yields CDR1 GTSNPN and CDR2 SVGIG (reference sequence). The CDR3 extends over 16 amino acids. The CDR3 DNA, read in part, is TGTGCCTGGAGCAGGGTGATGCGAGGGGCGGATTCTGGC. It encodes CAWSRVMRGADSG. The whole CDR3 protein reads CAWSRVMRGADSGYTF.

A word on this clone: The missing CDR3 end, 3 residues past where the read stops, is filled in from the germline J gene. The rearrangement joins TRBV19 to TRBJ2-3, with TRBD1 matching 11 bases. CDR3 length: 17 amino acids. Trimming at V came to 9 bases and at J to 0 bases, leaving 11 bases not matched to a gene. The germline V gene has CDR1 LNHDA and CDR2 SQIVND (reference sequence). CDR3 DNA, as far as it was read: TGTGCCAGAATCCGGGACAGGGGGACCGGTAGCACAGATACG. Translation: CARIRDRGTGSTDT. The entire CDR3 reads CARIRDRGTGSTDTQYF.